The 9 T cell receptor beta chains reported below all come from one sample, sequenced in a study of shared clonotypes between healthy human individuals. Sequenced by immunoSEQ multiplex PCR; TCRdb stores in-frame clones only, minus some. The table lists about 1.1 million clones, 75% to 85% of them singletons, with under 0.8% in the top ten. The sequenced sample consisted of memory CD4+ T cells from PBMCs. Subset here: CD45RA-negative fraction. The receptors derive from a man aged 18 to 29 in good health. Some clones in this sample may be carry-over from other donors' samples.

J is TRBJ2-1 and V is TRBV5-1; 12 nucleotides line up with TRBD2. Germline CDR1 and CDR2: SGHRS and YFSETQ. This CDR3 has 17 amino acids. V shed 5 bases and J 5 bases; nucleotides not matched to a gene: 11. The CDR3: CASRTSGRLLDDNEQFF. Written as DNA, the CDR3 is TGCGCCAGCAGAACTAGCGGGAGGCTGCTTGATGACAATGAGCAGTTCTTC.

The V and J genes are TRBV14 and TRBJ2-7, with D possibly being TRBD1 (6 bases). This CDR3 spans 13 amino acids. Germline V CDR1 and CDR2: SGHDN, FVKESK. V was cut by 9 bases and J by 2 bases, with 14 bases left in between. In nucleotides, the CDR3 is TGTGCCAGGGGTATGCAGGGGACCTACGAGCAGTACTTC. Protein product: CARGMQGTYEQYF.

The rearrangement joins TRBV9 to TRBJ2-5, with 12 bases identical to TRBD2. Unmatched junction bases numbered 8, after V lost 4 bases and J lost 1 base. Germline-derived CDR1 and CDR2 are SGDLS and YYNGEE. CDR3 size: 17 residues. CDR3 nucleotides: TGTGCCAGCAGCCCACCTCGACTAGCGGGGGTCCAAGAGACCCAGTACTTC. This encodes CASSPPRLAGVQETQYF.

About this clone: Other DNA sequences from this sample encode an identical CDR3 as well. The rearrangement uses TRBV9 and TRBJ1-5, with 7 bases identical to TRBD1. This CDR3 has 14 residues. Per germline, CDR1 SGDLS and CDR2 YYNGEE. Trimming took 0 bases from V and 7 from J; bases not matched to a gene: 4. CDR3: CASSVGTGDQPQHF. The CDR3 coding sequence is TGTGCCAGCAGCGTAGGGACAGGCGACCAGCCCCAGCATTTT.

The rearrangement joins TRBV9 to TRBJ1-2; no clear D gene. Germline lookup yields CDR1 SGDLS and CDR2 YYNGEE. V was shortened by 4 bases and J by 4 bases, with 8 bases between the two germline ends. The CDR3 spans 12 residues. CDR3 in amino acids: CASSPPVYGYTF. CDR3 nucleotide sequence: TGTGCCAGCAGCCCTCCGGTCTATGGCTACACCTTC.

This clone was counted only a few times. This chain connects TRBV7-8 to TRBJ1-1; perhaps TRBD1 as D (5 bases). Germline V gene sequence: CDR1 SGHVS, CDR2 FQNEAQ. Trimming removed 5 bases from V and 4 bases from J, with 14 bases in between. CDR3 length: 14 residues. The chain's CDR3 is CASSPWGGRTEAFF. In DNA, the CDR3 is TGTGCCAGCAGCCCCTGGGGGGGTCGCACTGAAGCTTTCTTT.

Turning to this clone: It differs at one base from a far larger clone, so likely a read error. This chain uses TRBV9 with TRBJ1-1, with D maybe TRBD1 (5 bases). The V gene's germline CDR1 is SGDLS and CDR2 YYNGEE. The CDR3 extends over 14 amino acids. CDR3 DNA: TGTGCCGGCAGCGTAGTTATGGGGCGGACTGAAGCTTTCTTT. It translates to CAGSVVMGRTEAFF.

As regards this clone: It differs at one base from a far larger clone, so likely a read error. Other nucleotide sequences from this sample produce the same CDR3. Here the CDR3 reads CASSFQGGNTEAFF. The CDR3 bases are TGCGCCAGCAGCTTCCAGGGGGGGAACACTGAAGCTTTCTTT. The chain recombines TRBV5-4 with TRBJ1-1; 7 nucleotides agree with TRBD1. The CDR3 runs to 14 residues. Germline CDR1 is SGHNT and CDR2 is YYREEE (reference sequence).

V usage is TRBV7-2 and J usage is TRBJ2-1, with TRBD2 matching over 12 bases. Germline values: CDR1 SGHTA, CDR2 FQGNSA. The CDR3 contains 15 residues. The J segment lost 8 bases and the V segment lost 4 bases, leaving 6 bases of the junction unmatched. The CDR3 is CASSSRLAGAYEQFF. The CDR3, as DNA: TGTGCCAGCAGCTCCCGACTAGCGGGAGCCTATGAGCAGTTCTTC. Full variable domain (rest looked up from reference TRBV7-2 and TRBJ2-1): GAGVSQSPSNKVTEKGKDVELRCDPISGHTALYWYRQSLGQGLEFLIYFQGNSAPDKSGLPSDRFSAERTGGSVSTLTIQRTQQEDSAVYLCASSSRLAGAYEQFFGPGTRLTVL.